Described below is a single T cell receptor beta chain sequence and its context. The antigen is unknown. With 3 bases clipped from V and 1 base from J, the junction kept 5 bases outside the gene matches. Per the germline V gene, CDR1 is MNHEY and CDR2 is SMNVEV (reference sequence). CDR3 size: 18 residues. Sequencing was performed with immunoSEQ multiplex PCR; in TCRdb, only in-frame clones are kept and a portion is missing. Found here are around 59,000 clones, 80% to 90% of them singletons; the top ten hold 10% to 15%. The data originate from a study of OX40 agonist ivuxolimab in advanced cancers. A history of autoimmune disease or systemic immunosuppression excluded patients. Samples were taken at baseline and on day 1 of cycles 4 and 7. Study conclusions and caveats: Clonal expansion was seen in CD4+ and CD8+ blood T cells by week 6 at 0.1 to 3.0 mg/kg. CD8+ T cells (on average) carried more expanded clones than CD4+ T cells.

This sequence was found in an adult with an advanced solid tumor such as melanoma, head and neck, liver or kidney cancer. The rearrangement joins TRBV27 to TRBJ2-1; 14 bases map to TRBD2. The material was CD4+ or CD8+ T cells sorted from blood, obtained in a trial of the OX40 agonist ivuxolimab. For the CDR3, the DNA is TGTGCCAGCAGTTTTCCAGGGACTAGCGGGAGATCCTACAATGAGCAGTTCTTC. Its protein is CASSFPGTSGRSYNEQFF.